This is a list of T cell receptor beta chains from one sample in a study of technical replicates of blood from a handful of donors. Using immunoSEQ multiplex PCR, the repertoire was profiled, and TCRdb retains in-frame clones only, with some absent. The sample contains 99,000 or so clones, approximately 95% of which appear only once. Sequenced input: T cells isolated from PBMCs. These receptors all stem from a human donor in good health. The CDR3 runs from the conserved cysteine through the conserved F or W. D genes are given only for firm matches. Size values are once, few and many counts, or a class for expanded clones, and some rows have none.

-	TRBV6-6	TRBJ1-6	-	TGTGCCAGCAGTACTCGGACTCAAAAAAAGGATTCACCCCTCCACTTT	CASSTRTQKKDSPLHF
-	TRBV9	TRBJ2-7	-	TGTGCCAGCAGCGTAGGCCAGGGTCGCTACGAGCAGTACTTC	CASSVGQGRYEQYF
-	TRBV29-1	TRBJ1-5	-	TGCAGCGTGAGGGAGGCGGGTCAGCCCCAGCATTTT	CSVREAGQPQHF
-	TRBV12-5	TRBJ2-3	once	TGTGCTAGTGGTCTGAAGCCCCTCTTCGGAGGACCTCAGGCAGATACGCAGTATTTT	CASGLKPLFGGPQADTQYF
-	TRBV19	TRBJ2-1	-	TGTGCCAGTAGTATGCTAGCTTCGAAGGTGGATGAGCAGTTCTTC	CASSMLASKVDEQFF
TRBD2	TRBV5-4	TRBJ2-1	-	TGTGCCAGCAGCCCCCGAGGGCGGGAGCTGGGTGAGCAGTTCTTC	CASSPRGRELGEQFF
-	TRBV7-9	TRBJ1-5	-	TGTGCCAGCAGCTTAGTGGGGGCCAATCAGCCCCAGCATTTT	CASSLVGANQPQHF
-	TRBV20-1	TRBJ2-7	-	TGCAGTGCTAGGGACAACGACGAGCAGTACTTC	CSARDNDEQYF
TRBD1	TRBV7-9	TRBJ1-3	-	TGTGCCAGCAGCTTAGAGTCCCTGGACAGGAGGCCTGGAAACACCATATATTTT	CASSLESLDRRPGNTIYF
-	TRBV5-1	TRBJ2-5	-	TGCGCCAGCTCACACAAAAAGGGAGTTGAGACCCAGTACTTC	CASSHKKGVETQYF
-	TRBV5-4	TRBJ2-1	-	TGTGCCAGCAGCCCCCACAGGGGAGGCTACAATGAGCAGTTCTTC	CASSPHRGGYNEQFF
TRBD2	TRBV6-6	TRBJ2-1	-	TGTGCCACCAATAGCGGGAGCTACAATGAGCAGTTCTTC	CATNSGSYNEQFF
TRBD1	TRBV10-3	TRBJ2-7	-	TGTGCCATCAGCGCGACAGGGAGCGAGCAGTACTTC	CAISATGSEQYF
TRBD1	TRBV6-1	TRBJ1-1	-	TGTGCCAGCAGTGAACCGCGGACAGGGGCACAAGCTTTCTTT	CASSEPRTGAQAFF
-	TRBV4-1	TRBJ1-5	-	TGCGCCAGCAGCCAGGTCGGGGGGCGCAATCAGCCCCAGCATTTT	CASSQVGGRNQPQHF
-	TRBV7-2	TRBJ1-2	-	TGTGCCAGCAGCCCACGTCAACTTAGCGGGGCCCTACTCTACGGCTACACCTTC	CASSPRQLSGALLYGYTF
-	TRBV5-1	TRBJ1-1	-	TGCGCCAGCAGCATACAGGGATCAACTGAAGCTTTCTTT	CASSIQGSTEAFF
TRBD2	TRBV7-9	TRBJ2-7	-	TGTGCCAGCAGCTTAGTTAAGGGGACTACCTTGGAGGAGCAGTACTTC	CASSLVKGTTLEEQYF
TRBD2	TRBV18	TRBJ2-4	-	TGTGCCAGCTCACCAAATCCGGGGGGTCGGCTAGCGGAAAACATTCAGTACTTC	CASSPNPGGRLAENIQYF
TRBD1	TRBV2	TRBJ1-1	-	TGTGCCAGCAGATTTTCGACAGGGGGCTATACTGAAGCTTTCTTT	CASRFSTGGYTEAFF
-	TRBV19	TRBJ2-1	-	TGTGCCAGTAGTATAGCCCGGGGGAGAAATGAGCAGTTCTTC	CASSIARGRNEQFF
-	TRBV9	TRBJ1-1	-	TGTGCCAGCAGCTCAGGTTGGGGGACAATGAACACTGAAGCTTTCTTT	CASSSGWGTMNTEAFF
TRBD1	TRBV19	TRBJ1-5	-	TGTGCCAGTAGTGGACAGGGGGCTCAGCCCCAGCATTTT	CASSGQGAQPQHF
TRBD2	TRBV6-6	TRBJ2-2	-	TGTGCCAGCAGCCCCTCGGGGGGGGCCGGGGAGCTGTTTTTT	CASSPSGGAGELFF
-	TRBV2	TRBJ2-7	-	TGTGCCAGCAGTGTAGGCGGGATGGGCTACGAGCAGTACTTC	CASSVGGMGYEQYF
TRBD1	TRBV11-2	TRBJ2-7	-	TGTGCCAGCAGAAAGGGACAGGGACTCGACGAGCAGTACTTC	CASRKGQGLDEQYF
-	TRBV5-4	TRBJ2-5	-	TGTGCCAGCAGCTTTGGCAGGTACCAAGAGACCCAGTACTTC	CASSFGRYQETQYF
TRBD1	TRBV7-9	TRBJ1-6	-	TGTGCCAGCAGCTCAGAGACAGGGGAGGCGGGTTCACCCCTCCACTTT	CASSSETGEAGSPLHF
TRBD2	TRBV28	TRBJ2-2	-	TGTGCCAGCAGTCTCCTGACTAGCGGGAGCGAGGTCACCGGGGAGCTGTTTTTT	CASSLLTSGSEVTGELFF
TRBD1	TRBV19	TRBJ1-2	-	TGTGCCAGTAGTTTCTACGGGACAGGGCAGGTGGGCTACACCTTC	CASSFYGTGQVGYTF
TRBD1	TRBV7-8	TRBJ2-7	-	TGTGCCAGCAGCGCCTTAGGGGACAGGCAATACTACGAGCAGTACTTC	CASSALGDRQYYEQYF
-	TRBV28	TRBJ1-3	-	TGTGCCAGCAGTTTAAGGAACAGGGCTGGAAACACCATATATTTT	CASSLRNRAGNTIYF
-	TRBV5-3	TRBJ1-6	-	TGTGCCAGAAGCTTCGGGACAACGAGCTCCTATAATTCACCCCTCCACTTT	CARSFGTTSSYNSPLHF
-	TRBV15	TRBJ1-4	-	TGTGCCACCACCCGAGAGGACAGAATTAATGAAAAACTGTTTTTT	CATTREDRINEKLFF
TRBD2	TRBV5-4	TRBJ2-2	-	TGTGCCAGCACCCGGGGAACTCTGGGACTAAGCGGGGAGCTGTTTTTT	CASTRGTLGLSGELFF
TRBD1	TRBV29-1	TRBJ2-1	-	TGCAGCGTTCATGGGACAGGGACAGTGAATGAGCAGTTCTTC	CSVHGTGTVNEQFF
TRBD2	TRBV7-9	TRBJ2-7	-	TGTGCCAGCAGCATGACTAGCGGGGGGGACGAGCAGTACTTC	CASSMTSGGDEQYF
TRBD2	TRBV13	TRBJ2-5	-	TGTGCCAGCAGCTTAGTTGAAGCGGGAGCTCGCGAAGAGACCCAGTACTTC	CASSLVEAGAREETQYF
-	TRBV19	TRBJ1-1	-	TGTGCCAGTAGTATACGGGTGGGCACTGAAGCTTTCTTT	CASSIRVGTEAFF
TRBD1	TRBV2	TRBJ1-1	-	TGTGCCGGTTCAGGGGGCTTCGCTGAAGCTTTCTTT	CAGSGGFAEAFF
-	TRBV6-6	TRBJ1-6	-	TGTGCCAGCACTTCAGGGGTGCCCCTCCACTTT	CASTSGVPLHF
TRBD2	TRBV5-1	TRBJ2-3	-	TGCGCCAGCAGCTACGTACTAGCGGGGGAACCGAATACGCAGTATTTT	CASSYVLAGEPNTQYF
TRBD1	TRBV7-8	TRBJ2-7	-	TGTGCCAGCAGCCCCCGGGACAGGAGGTACGAGCAGTACTTC	CASSPRDRRYEQYF
TRBD1	TRBV27	TRBJ1-2	-	TGTGCCAGCAGTGAACAGGGGAGTACGGGCTACACCTTC	CASSEQGSTGYTF
-	TRBV5-1	TRBJ2-7	-	TGCGCCAGCAGCTTGGGAGGCAGGGTGAGCTACGAGCAGTACTTC	CASSLGGRVSYEQYF
-	TRBV27	TRBJ2-1	-	TGTGCCAGCAGTTTACGTAGAGGGTTCACCTACAATGAGCAGTTCTTC	CASSLRRGFTYNEQFF
TRBD1	TRBV5-4	TRBJ1-1	-	TGTGCCAGCAGGTTTAGGTCCGGACAGGCGAACACTGAAGCTTTCTTT	CASRFRSGQANTEAFF
TRBD1	TRBV5-6	TRBJ1-3	-	TGTGCCAGCAGCTTAGGTGGACAGGGTCTCAGAAACACCATATATTTT	CASSLGGQGLRNTIYF
TRBD2	TRBV5-1	TRBJ2-5	-	TGCGCCAGCAGCCTCACCGGGGGGGAGACCCAGTACTTC	CASSLTGGETQYF
TRBD2	TRBV5-1	TRBJ2-7	-	TGCGCCAGCAGCTTAGGACTAGCGGGGACCTACGAGCAGTACTTC	CASSLGLAGTYEQYF
-	TRBV4-2	TRBJ1-1	-	TGTGCCAGCAGTTTTACGAGTCCCACTGAAGCTTTCTTT	CASSFTSPTEAFF
-	TRBV27	TRBJ1-1	once	TGTGCCAGCAGTACTATATCGAGCACTGAAGCTTTCTTT	CASSTISSTEAFF
-	TRBV11-3	TRBJ2-3	-	TGTGCCAGCAGCTTAGAGTTTCGGGGGACGAGAATGGATACGCAGTATTTT	CASSLEFRGTRMDTQYF
TRBD1	TRBV7-9	TRBJ1-3	once	TGTGCCAGCAGCTGGACAGGGGTTGACACCATATATTTT	CASSWTGVDTIYF
-	TRBV10-2	TRBJ1-5	-	TGCGCCAGCGCGGACGTTCGGGGTCAGCCCCAGCATTTT	CASADVRGQPQHF
-	TRBV12-5	TRBJ2-5	-	TGTGCTAGTGGGCTGGGCAGAGAGACCCAGTACTTC	CASGLGRETQYF
TRBD1	TRBV5-6	TRBJ1-5	once	TGTGCCAGCAGCTTGGGGGGCAGGGGGCGACAGCCCCAGCATTTT	CASSLGGRGRQPQHF
TRBD2	TRBV30	TRBJ2-5	once	TGTGCCTGCTCTAGCGGGGGGGGATTACAAGAGACCCAGTACTTC	CACSSGGGLQETQYF
TRBD1	TRBV5-1	TRBJ2-7	-	TGCGCCAGCAGGCGGGACAGGGGAGGGTACGAGCAGTACTTC	CASRRDRGGYEQYF
TRBD2	TRBV2	TRBJ2-3	-	TGTGCCAGCAAATGGGGAGGGGGCTCTCCTGGACTAGCGGGAGGTTCCACAGATACGCAGTATTTT	CASKWGGGSPGLAGGSTDTQYF